This is a list of T cell receptor beta chains from one sample in a study of blood T cell repertoires in COVID-19. Method: immunoSEQ multiplex PCR; TCRdb's copy keeps in-frame clones and lacks some. In the table there are 250,000 to 350,000 clones, less than 85% of which are singletons. The source material was peripheral blood. The receptors were gathered from a human donor with COVID-19, enrolled during active disease. The donor label of this sample is uncertain. Both conserved end residues are part of each CDR3. D genes are given only for firm matches. Some rows mark clone size as missing; the rest say once, few, many or name a class of expanded clone.

D gene,V gene,clone size,J gene,CDR3 DNA,CDR3 protein
-,TRBV5-4,-,TRBJ2-3,TGTGCCAGCAGCCTACTGACATACGCTAGCACAGATACGCAGTATTTT,CASSLLTYASTDTQYF
-,TRBV21-1,-,TRBJ2-2,TGTGCCAGCAGCAAACGGATTGGACTAGCGGGAGTATGTGCCGGGGAGCTGTTTTTT,CASSKRIGLAGVCAGELFF
-,TRBV20-1,few,TRBJ2-7,TGCAGTGCCGCCTTAGCGCACGAGCAGTACTTC,CSAALAHEQYF
-,TRBV5-1,-,TRBJ1-1,TGCGCCAGCAGCTTGGAAAGCGCCACTGAAGCTTTCTTT,CASSLESATEAFF
TRBD2,TRBV10-3,-,TRBJ2-1,TGTGCCATCAGTGAGAGTCGGGAGGACAATGAGCAGTTCTTC,CAISESREDNEQFF
TRBD2,TRBV28,once,TRBJ2-3,TGTGCCAGCAGCCCGGCCAGCGGGAGGGCCGGTTTTTCAGATACGCAGTATTTT,CASSPASGRAGFSDTQYF
TRBD1,TRBV28,-,TRBJ1-2,TGTGCCAGCAGTTTGACAGGGGGCTACTATGGCTACACCTTC,CASSLTGGYYGYTF
TRBD1,TRBV11-2,-,TRBJ2-7,TGTGCCAGCAGCCGCTCTTTCAGGGGGTACTACGAGCAGTACTTC,CASSRSFRGYYEQYF
TRBD2,TRBV15,-,TRBJ2-1,TGTGCCACCAGCCTCCCGGCGGGAGGGGTAAATGAGCAGTTCTTC,CATSLPAGGVNEQFF
-,TRBV2,many,TRBJ1-3,TGTGCCAGCAGCTCGACAGGACTCTCTGGAAACACCATATATTTT,CASSSTGLSGNTIYF
-,TRBV19,-,TRBJ2-2,TGTGCCAGTAGTAATGGACTTGCGAACACCGGGGAGCTGTTTTTT,CASSNGLANTGELFF
TRBD1,TRBV6-5,-,TRBJ2-7,TGTGCCAGCAGAGGGACAGCGGCCTACGAGCAGTACTTC,CASRGTAAYEQYF
-,TRBV28,many,TRBJ1-6,TGTGCCAGCTCCTGGAACAGATCAAATTCACCCCTCCACTTT,CASSWNRSNSPLHF
-,TRBV10-3,-,TRBJ1-3,TGTGCCACCAAACAGGAAAGCTCTGGAAACACCATATATTTT,CATKQESSGNTIYF
TRBD1,TRBV27,-,TRBJ2-5,TGTGCCAGCAGTCCCAAAACCCTGTACGGGACAGCCGTCCGCGGAGAGACCCAGTACTTC,CASSPKTLYGTAVRGETQYF
-,TRBV2,-,TRBJ2-2,TGTGCCAGCACTTGGAGGGGCTCGAAGGCAGGGGGTGGAAAGAATGCCGGGGAGCTGTTTTTT,CASTWRGSKAGGGKNAGELFF
-,TRBV28,-,TRBJ1-4,TGTGCCAGCAGTTTGGGGGGATCCACTAATGAAAAACTGTTTTTT,CASSLGGSTNEKLFF
-,TRBV19,-,TRBJ2-5,TGTGCCAGTAGTCCGGGAGAGGTCGGGACCCAGTACTTC,CASSPGEVGTQYF
TRBD2,TRBV20-1,-,TRBJ2-1,TGCAGTGCTAGTGGGGCCCAGGGGCAGGCTAGCGGGATAACAAATGAGCAGTTCTTC,CSASGAQGQASGITNEQFF
TRBD2,TRBV9,-,TRBJ2-3,TGTGCCAGCAGCGTAGAGACTAGCCTCGATGGGGCAGATACGCAGTATTTT,CASSVETSLDGADTQYF
-,TRBV5-4,-,TRBJ1-3,TGTGCCAGCAGCTTGGATCTGAGCTCTGGAAACACCATATATTTT,CASSLDLSSGNTIYF
TRBD2,TRBV28,-,TRBJ2-1,TGTGCCAGCAGTTTACGCGGGAGCGGTTACAATGAGCAGTTCTTC,CASSLRGSGYNEQFF
-,TRBV5-1,few,TRBJ2-7,TGCGCCAGCAGTTACAGCGGAAGCTCCTACGAGCAGTACTTC,CASSYSGSSYEQYF
TRBD1,TRBV18,-,TRBJ1-4,TGTGCCAGCTCACCACTCCAGACAGGGGGGACTAATGAAAAACTGTTTTTT,CASSPLQTGGTNEKLFF
TRBD2,TRBV4-1,-,TRBJ2-3,TGCGCCAGCAGCCAAGTTCTAGCGGGAGAGGATACGCAGTATTTT,CASSQVLAGEDTQYF
-,TRBV2,-,TRBJ1-5,TGTGCCAGCAGGGGAGATCAGCCCCAGCATTTT,CASRGDQPQHF
-,TRBV30,few,TRBJ1-1,TGTGCCTGGAGTGTACAGATGAACACTGAAGCTTTCTTT,CAWSVQMNTEAFF
-,TRBV3-1/TRBV3-2,-,TRBJ2-2,TGTGCCAGCAGCCAAGGGCAGAACACCGGGGAGCTGTTTTTT,CASSQGQNTGELFF
TRBD1,TRBV19,-,TRBJ1-4,TGTGCCAGTAGTAACCAACAGGGGGACGATGAAAAACTGTTTTTT,CASSNQQGDDEKLFF
TRBD1,TRBV5-6,-,TRBJ1-6,TGTGCCAGCAGCGGGACAGGGGAATCACCCCTCCACTTT,CASSGTGESPLHF